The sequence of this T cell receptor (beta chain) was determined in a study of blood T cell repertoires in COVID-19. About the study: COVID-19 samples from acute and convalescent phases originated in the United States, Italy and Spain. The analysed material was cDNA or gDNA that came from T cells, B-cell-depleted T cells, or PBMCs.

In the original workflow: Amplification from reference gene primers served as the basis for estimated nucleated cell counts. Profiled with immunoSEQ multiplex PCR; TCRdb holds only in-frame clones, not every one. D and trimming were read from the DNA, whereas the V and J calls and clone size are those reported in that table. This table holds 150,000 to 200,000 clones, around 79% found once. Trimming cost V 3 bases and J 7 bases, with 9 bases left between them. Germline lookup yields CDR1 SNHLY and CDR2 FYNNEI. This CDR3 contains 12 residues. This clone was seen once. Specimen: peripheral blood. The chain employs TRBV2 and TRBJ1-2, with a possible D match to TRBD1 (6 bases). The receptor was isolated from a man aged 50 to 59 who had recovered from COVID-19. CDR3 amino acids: CASSEQGRGYTF. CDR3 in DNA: TGTGCCAGCAGTGAGCAGGGGCGTGGCTACACCTTC.